The subject of this entry is one T cell receptor (beta chain). Its antigen is unknown. Naive CD8 cells lacked CD45RO, underwent positive selection for CCR7 and left out terminally differentiated effector memory CD45RA+ cells. The sample belongs to a study of shared clonotypes between healthy human individuals. Germline V lookup: CDR1 MNHEY, CDR2 SMNVEV (reference sequence). The CDR3 is 12 residues long. V gave up 0 bases and J gave up 9 bases, with 7 bases separating them. Study-wide results and caveats: Among non-shared clonotypes, generation probabilities were lower than among those shared by all four donors.

When replicate PCRs were run on sorted subsets, they used 200 ng DNA, tens of thousands of T cell genomes. Clones were sequenced by immunoSEQ multiplex PCR, and TCRdb holds only the in-frame ones, with some missing. The data contain almost 700,000 clones, around 90% of them singletons. Sequences were obtained from naive CD8+ T cells sorted from blood. The rearrangement links TRBV27 to TRBJ2-3; a possible D gene is TRBD2 (5 bases). The clonotype comes from a man younger than 40 in good health. The CDR3 protein is CASSLSLGTQYF. CDR3 bases: TGTGCCAGCAGTTTATCACTAGGCACGCAGTATTTT.